The 12 T cell receptor beta chains below come from one sample, sequenced in a study of regulatory T cells in long-lasting Graves disease. Stated time point: persistent/refractory GD, antithyroid drugs over 5 years with positive TRAb. PBMC RNA was the source of the TCR library. Researchers made TCR beta libraries by using iRepertoire HTBI primers and running Arm-PCR on CDR3 regions. From the multiplex PCR reads, TCRdb called clonotypes with MiXCR, one entry per CDR3 protein. The sample has hundreds of thousands of distinct CDR3 sequences, about a fifth seen once. Here the sequenced sample was peripheral blood mononuclear cells (PBMCs), taken when the disease was refractory, from a patient treated with antithyroid drugs. The receptor set was obtained from a female donor with Graves disease.

In its sample, this clonotype was seen a few times. The V call is TRBV30, the J call TRBJ2-2; D remains unclear. Germline V lookup: CDR1 GTSNPN, CDR2 SVGIG (reference sequence). This CDR3 is 13 amino acids long. V was shortened by 1 base and J by 2 bases, with 5 bases between the two germline ends. CDR3 sequence: CAWSEQNTGELFF. Written as DNA, the CDR3 is TGTGCCTGGAGTGAACAAAACACCGGGGAGCTGTTTTTT.

About this clonotype: Given a much more abundant clone one base away, this may be a read error. CDR3 DNA sequence: TGTGCCAGCGGCTTAGGCGTTTCAGGACAGCCCCAGCATTTT. Amino acids: CASGLGVSGQPQHF. This chain links TRBV7-2 with TRBJ1-5; D call uncertain. Germline-derived CDR1 and CDR2 are SGHTA and FQGNSA. The CDR3 runs to 14 residues.

This clonotype came up a few times. The J gene is TRBJ2-7, the V gene TRBV18; a weak D match, TRBD2 (5 bases). Germline loops: CDR1 KGHSH, CDR2 LQKENI. Trimming took off 2 bases at V and 6 bases at J, with 8 bases between the two ends. This CDR3 has 12 residues. The CDR3 spells CASSPRESEQYF. In nucleotides, the CDR3 is TGTGCCAGCTCACCAAGGGAGTCCGAGCAGTACTTC.

This clonotype has at least ten counts. The rearrangement uses TRBV28 and TRBJ2-7, with D unclear. V was clipped by 3 bases and J by 2 bases, with 11 bases between them. This CDR3 contains 14 residues. Per germline, CDR1 MDHEN and CDR2 SYDVKM. CDR3 in amino acids: CASSLPFLTYEQYF. CDR3 in DNA: TGTGCCAGCAGTTTGCCCTTCCTTACCTACGAGCAGTACTTC.

In its sample, this clonotype was seen a few times. The chain recombines TRBV6-1 with TRBJ2-7; D call uncertain. This CDR3 contains 12 residues. V gave up 8 bases and J gave up 4 bases, with 12 bases separating them. Germline V gene lookup returns CDR1 MNHNS and CDR2 SASEGT. DNA of the CDR3: TGTGCCAGCGGGCACACTCTTTACGAGCAGTACTTC. This encodes CASGHTLYEQYF.

This clonotype was observed many times. The V call is TRBV6-1, the J call TRBJ1-2; D ambiguous. The ends were cut back, 6 bases at V and 3 bases at J, with 8 bases in the middle. The CDR3 is made up of 12 amino acids. Germline V gene sequence: CDR1 MNHNS, CDR2 SASEGT. The CDR3 loop is CASRETHYGYTF. The CDR3 nucleotides read TGTGCCAGCAGGGAGACACACTATGGCTACACCTTC.

The rearrangement links TRBV6-1 to TRBJ2-1; 11 bases are a match to TRBD2. The CDR3 has 15 residues. V shed 5 bases and J 8 bases; nucleotides not matched to a gene: 8. Looked up from germline, CDR1 is MNHNS and CDR2 is SASEGT. The CDR3 DNA reads as TGTGCCAGCAGTAAGACTAGCGGGATTGGGTATGAGCAGTTCTTC. It is translated as CASSKTSGIGYEQFF.

This clonotype has a count of ten or more. The V and J genes are TRBV29-1 and TRBJ1-1; 8 bases line up with TRBD1. CDR1 is SQVTM and CDR2 is ANQGSEA in the germline V gene. J was trimmed by 4 bases and V by 6 bases; bases with no gene match: 13. The CDR3 spans 15 residues. CDR3 sequence: CSVAGAGGLGTEAFF. The DNA for the CDR3 is TGCAGCGTGGCCGGGGCAGGGGGCTTGGGCACTGAAGCTTTCTTT.

This clonotype turned up a few times. This sequence joins TRBV5-1 and TRBJ1-2; 8 bases align to TRBD1. Unmatched junction bases numbered 7, after V lost 4 bases and J lost 5 bases. Germline V gene lookup returns CDR1 SGHRS and CDR2 YFSETQ. The CDR3 consists of 14 residues. Here the CDR3 DNA reads TGCGCCAGCAGCCGCAGGGGGCAGGAGTATGGCTACACCTTC. This sequence encodes CASSRRGQEYGYTF.

This clonotype was detected many times. The V gene is TRBV30, the J gene TRBJ1-1; the D is unclear. V lost 2 bases to trimming and J lost 7 bases, with 11 bases between them. The CDR3 loop spans 12 amino acids. The germline V gene has CDR1 GTSNPN and CDR2 SVGIG (reference sequence). As DNA, the CDR3 is TGTGCCTGGAGTCCCGGGAGATATGAAGCTTTCTTT. Translation: CAWSPGRYEAFF. Combining the CDR3 with reference TRBV30 and TRBJ1-1 gives the whole variable domain SQTIHQWPATLVQPVGSPLSLECTVEGTSNPNLYWYRQAAGRGLQLLFYSVGIGQISSEVPQNLSASRPQDRQFILSSKKLLLSDSGFYLCAWSPGRYEAFFGQGTRLTVV.

In its sample, this clonotype was seen a few times. The genes are TRBV7-9 and TRBJ1-6; possibly TRBD1 for D (6 bases). This CDR3 has 15 residues. Germline CDR1 is SEHNR and CDR2 is FQNEAQ (reference sequence). V lost 5 bases to trimming and J lost 9 bases, with 17 bases between them. The CDR3 loop reads CASSLGWGAVSPLHF. For the CDR3, the DNA is TGTGCCAGCAGCCTCGGATGGGGGGCCGTTTCACCCCTCCACTTT. The full variable domain, its missing parts supplied by reference TRBV7-9 and TRBJ1-6, is DTGVSQNPRHKITKRGQNVTFRCDPISEHNRLYWYRQTLGQGPEFLTYFQNEAQLEKSRLLSDRFSAERPKGSFSTLEIQRTEQGDSAMYLCASSLGWGAVSPLHFGNGTRLTVT.

This clonotype was counted a few times. The CDR3 loop is CASRGKNTGELFF. For the CDR3, the DNA is TGTGCCAGCAGGGGGAAGAACACCGGGGAGCTGTTTTTT. The chain is built from TRBV12-3 or TRBV12-4 and TRBJ2-2; D unresolved. This CDR3 spans 13 amino acids. Trimming stripped 6 bases from V and 1 base from J, with 6 bases between.